The clone carrying this TCR beta chain occurred many times. V shed 4 bases and J 0 bases; nucleotides not matched to a gene: 3. CDR1 and CDR2 from the germline V gene are SQVTM and ANQGSEA. CDR3 length equals 14 residues. This record belongs to a study of blood T cells in healthy people across ages. It was with a sample-barcoded 5' primer and a J-beta primer mix that a second PCR of about 6 to 12 cycles was run. Every cDNA molecule bore a tag from a template-switch adaptor containing 12 random nucleotides. TCRdb recomputed calls from the 5' RACE reads with MiXCR, one row per CDR3 protein. The table shows over 550,000 distinct CDR3 sequences, with 25% to 30% occurring only once.

The gene calls are TRBV29-1 and TRBJ2-3; 8 bases map to TRBD2. This sequence was found in a woman of 80 years or more in good health. Sequenced sample: blood. The CDR3 region has the DNA TGCAGCGTTGGGACTAGCATTAGCACAGATACGCAGTATTTT. Its translation: CSVGTSISTDTQYF.